Below, one T cell receptor (beta chain) is given with its context. Its target is unknown. The sample is drawn from a study of cytomegalovirus exposure and HLA in healthy donors. Primers: 60 Vbeta forward and 13 Jbeta reverse. Only in-frame clones appear in the TCRdb table, and some are missing; sequencing was by immunoSEQ multiplex PCR. The profile covers more than 80,000 clones, with about four fifths appearing a single time and 6.1% taken by the ten largest. V lost 3 bases to trimming and J lost 0 bases, with 9 bases between them. In germline, CDR1 is MNHNS, CDR2 SASEGT. The length of the CDR3 is 14 residues. The study, taken as a whole, reports: Most subjects had HLA-A and HLA-B alleles reportedly predicted accurately by TCR beta sequences. A later analysis revealed that TCR association rates differed between HLA loci, peaking at DRB1 and bottoming out at HLA-C.

The TCR comes from a woman between 45 and 60 years old in good health and CMV-seropositive. The sample comprised PBMCs. This chain connects TRBV6-1 to TRBJ2-7, with no clear D. In DNA, the CDR3 is TGTGCCAGCAGTGAGAACTTACTCTCCTACGAGCAGTACTTC. The encoded protein is CASSENLLSYEQYF.